This T cell receptor beta chain was captured in a study of blood T cell repertoires in COVID-19. About the study: Specimens from acute and convalescent COVID-19 originated in the United States, Italy and Spain.

Study members were between about 18 and 100 years old and lived in over 20 US regions. Trimming removed 7 bases from V and 5 bases from J, with 17 bases in between. This CDR3 is built from 14 residues. Germline CDR1 reads LNHDA; CDR2 reads SQIVND (reference sequence). Per the original methods: How many nucleated cells were present was estimated from reference gene primer amplification. Profiled with immunoSEQ multiplex PCR; TCRdb holds only in-frame clones, not every one. V and J calls and clone size are copied from that table; D and trimming were computed from the DNA. The sample yields approximately 470,000 clones, around 90% seen once.

Material for sequencing was PBMCs or T cells enriched from blood (not recorded which). The TCR was taken from a woman between 18 and 29 years old who had recovered from COVID-19. The chain has TRBV19 and TRBJ1-1; TRBD1 is a possible D gene (5 bases). The CDR3, as DNA: TGTGCCAGTATCCCTGGCGGGACCGTTACTGAAGCTTTCTTT. Amino acids: CASIPGGTVTEAFF.